This T cell receptor (beta chain) was obtained from a study of shared clonotypes between healthy human individuals. Study-wide context: Researchers drew samples from a couple of women and a few men aged 18 to 49.

Donors were healthy HIV-negative adults without recent acute infections or vaccinations. This clone has only a few counts. The authors distributed each subset's genomic DNA evenly over several immunoSEQ plates. Original data processing: Sequence data from immunoSEQ were junction-only and lacked quality scores; consequently, filtering differed. The assay was immunoSEQ multiplex PCR, and TCRdb's table has in-frame clones only and misses some. V and J calls and clone size follow that table, whereas D and trimming were derived from the DNA. This table holds approximately 470,000 clones, roughly 80% found once. Sample: PBMCs. This receptor was identified in a woman between 35 and 50 years old in good health. Some clones in this sample may be carry-over from other donors' samples.

The CDR3 DNA reads TGTGCCAGTAGTATTGTGGTGCAAGAGACCCAGTACTTC. Protein: CASSIVVQETQYF. This sequence joins TRBV19 and TRBJ2-5; D unclear. The CDR3 runs to 13 residues. Trimming took 3 bases from V and 2 from J, leaving 7 bases between them. CDR1 and CDR2 from the germline V gene are LNHDA and SQIVND (reference sequence).